This is a list of T cell receptor beta chains from one sample in a study of regulatory T cells in long-lasting Graves disease. TCRdb re-called the multiplex PCR reads with MiXCR, one entry per CDR3 protein. In the table there are 400,000 to 500,000 distinct CDR3 sequences, around 14% of which are singletons. The same sample was also used in a study of T cells in Graves' hyperthyroidism and ophthalmopathy.

The sample consisted of peripheral blood mononuclear cells (PBMCs), taken at new diagnosis, from a patient treated with antithyroid drugs. These receptor sequences come from a woman aged 25 to 39 with Graves disease. CDR3s include the opening cysteine and the closing phenylalanine or tryptophan. Fields, in order: V gene, clone size, D gene, J gene, CDR3 protein, CDR3 DNA. D genes are given only for firm matches. Size is stated for part of the rows, as once, few or many counts, or as a class when the clone is expanded.

v_call: TRBV27
clone_size: many
d_call: .
j_call: TRBJ2-7
cdr3_aa: CASRSTAATSYEQYF
cdr3_nt: TGTGCCAGCAGGAGTACAGCGGCGACCTCCTACGAGCAGTACTTC

v_call: TRBV11-2
clone_size: many
d_call: .
j_call: TRBJ2-5
cdr3_aa: CASSSRVGTQETQYF
cdr3_nt: TGTGCCAGCAGCTCCAGGGTTGGCACACAAGAGACCCAGTACTTC

v_call: TRBV6-1
clone_size: many
d_call: TRBD2
j_call: TRBJ2-7
cdr3_aa: CASSEAAGLEGEQYF
cdr3_nt: TGTGCCAGCAGTGAAGCGGCCGGACTAGAGGGTGAGCAGTACTTC

v_call: TRBV7-3
clone_size: many
d_call: .
j_call: TRBJ2-6
cdr3_aa: CASSPRAGGANVLTF
cdr3_nt: TGTGCCAGCAGCCCTCGAGCTGGTGGGGCCAACGTCCTGACTTTC

v_call: TRBV6-1
clone_size: few
d_call: .
j_call: TRBJ2-2
cdr3_aa: CASRAGPNTGELFF
cdr3_nt: TGTGCCAGCAGAGCAGGGCCGAACACCGGGGAGCTGTTTTTT

v_call: TRBV11-2
clone_size: many
d_call: TRBD2
j_call: TRBJ2-5
cdr3_aa: CASSLAGATSGRLQETQYF
cdr3_nt: TGTGCCAGCAGCTTAGCTGGGGCCACTAGCGGGAGGCTCCAGGAGACCCAGTACTTC

v_call: TRBV20-1
clone_size: many
d_call: .
j_call: TRBJ2-1
cdr3_aa: CSGAYPGRNNEQFF
cdr3_nt: TGCAGCGGAGCGTATCCGGGACGGAACAATGAGCAGTTCTTC

v_call: TRBV4-2
clone_size: many
d_call: .
j_call: TRBJ2-1
cdr3_aa: CASSQEWEVYNEQFF
cdr3_nt: TGTGCCAGCAGCCAAGAATGGGAGGTTTACAATGAGCAGTTCTTC

v_call: TRBV4-1
clone_size: few
d_call: .
j_call: TRBJ2-1
cdr3_aa: CASSRALLNNEQFF
cdr3_nt: TGCGCCAGCAGCCGCGCCTTACTCAACAATGAGCAGTTCTTC

v_call: TRBV19
clone_size: many
d_call: .
j_call: TRBJ1-1
cdr3_aa: CASSRIRVMNTEAFF
cdr3_nt: TGTGCCAGTAGTCGGATAAGGGTCATGAACACTGAAGCTTTCTTT

v_call: TRBV24-1
clone_size: .
d_call: .
j_call: TRBJ2-3
cdr3_aa: CATGEWESSTDTQYF
cdr3_nt: TGTGCCACCGGAGAATGGGAGTCCAGCACAGATACGCAGTATTTT

v_call: TRBV27
clone_size: few
d_call: .
j_call: TRBJ2-7
cdr3_aa: CASSRTGWSYEQYF
cdr3_nt: TGTGCCAGCAGTCGCACAGGGTGGAGTTACGAGCAGTACTTC

v_call: TRBV5-1
clone_size: many
d_call: .
j_call: TRBJ1-6
cdr3_aa: CASSDPGKNSPLHF
cdr3_nt: TGCGCCAGCAGCGATCCCGGGAAAAATTCACCCCTCCACTTT

v_call: TRBV5-1
clone_size: many
d_call: .
j_call: TRBJ1-1
cdr3_aa: CASSSQRNTEAFF
cdr3_nt: TGCGCCAGCAGCTCACAGAGGAACACTGAAGCTTTCTTT

v_call: TRBV28
clone_size: many
d_call: TRBD1
j_call: TRBJ2-5
cdr3_aa: CASSFSDRVETQYF
cdr3_nt: TGTGCCAGCAGTTTCTCCGACAGGGTGGAGACCCAGTACTTC

v_call: TRBV3-1
clone_size: many
d_call: TRBD2
j_call: TRBJ2-2
cdr3_aa: CASSRAGSNTGELFF
cdr3_nt: TGTGCCAGCAGTCGAGCGGGATCGAACACCGGGGAGCTGTTTTTT

v_call: TRBV19
clone_size: .
d_call: TRBD1
j_call: TRBJ2-7
cdr3_aa: CASSQILPGQGVYEQYF
cdr3_nt: TGTGCCAGTAGTCAAATCCTTCCGGGACAGGGGGTCTACGAGCAGTACTTC

v_call: TRBV5-6
clone_size: few
d_call: .
j_call: TRBJ1-3
cdr3_aa: CASSLASAGKAGNTIYF
cdr3_nt: TGTGCCAGCAGCTTGGCCTCGGCAGGAAAAGCTGGAAACACCATATATTTT